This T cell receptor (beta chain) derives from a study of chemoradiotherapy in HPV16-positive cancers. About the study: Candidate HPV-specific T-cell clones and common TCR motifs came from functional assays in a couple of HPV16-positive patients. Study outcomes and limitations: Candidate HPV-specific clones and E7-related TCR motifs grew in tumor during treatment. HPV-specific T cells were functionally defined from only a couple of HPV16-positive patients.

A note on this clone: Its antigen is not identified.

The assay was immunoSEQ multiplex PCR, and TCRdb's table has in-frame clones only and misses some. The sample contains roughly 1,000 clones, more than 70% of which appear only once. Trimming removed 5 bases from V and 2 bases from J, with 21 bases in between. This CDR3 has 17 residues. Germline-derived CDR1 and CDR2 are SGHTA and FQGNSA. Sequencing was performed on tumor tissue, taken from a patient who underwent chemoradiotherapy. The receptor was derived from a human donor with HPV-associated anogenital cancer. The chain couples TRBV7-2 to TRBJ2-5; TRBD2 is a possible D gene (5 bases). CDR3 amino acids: CASSENPVTGVQETQYF. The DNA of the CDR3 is TGTGCCAGCAGCGAAAACCCGGTAACCGGGGTGCAAGAGACCCAGTACTTC.